The source of this T cell receptor beta chain is a study of CD8 T cells in ankylosing spondylitis. Findings and limits, study-wide: In the blood and synovial fluid of reactive arthritis, some motif variants had been previously reported.

The CDR3 totals 16 residues. Germline V gene data show CDR1 as SNHLY and CDR2 as FYNNEI. The V gene lost 6 bases and the J gene lost 7 bases, with 24 bases spanning the gap. TCRdb re-called the 5' RACE reads with MiXCR, one entry per CDR3 protein. The sample comprises about 160,000 distinct CDR3 sequences, 15% to 20% of which are singletons, and about 8.2% rests with the top ten. About this clonotype itself: The antigen is unknown.

The receptor's source is a male donor with ankylosing spondylitis or in good health (not recorded which). The chain recombines TRBV2 with TRBJ1-2; D is perhaps TRBD1 (5 bases). The sequencing input was blood, either unsorted or a sorted T cell fraction (not recorded which). The CDR3 nucleotides are TGTGCCAGCAGCGACACCCCCTCAGGGTCCGGTGGTGGCTACACCTTC. Translated, it gives CASSDTPSGSGGGYTF. The entire variable domain, with the rest obtained from reference TRBV2 and TRBJ1-2, is as follows: EPEVTQTPSHQVTQMGQEVILRCVPISNHLYFYWYRQILGQKVEFLVSFYNNEISEKSEIFDDQFSVERPDGSNFTLKIRSTKLEDSAMYFCASSDTPSGSGGGYTFGSGTRLTVV.